This T cell receptor beta chain was sequenced in a study of T-cell reconstitution after alpha-beta-depleted transplantation in children. This CDR3 has 13 residues. The germline V and J ends were trimmed by 6 bases and 5 bases, with 14 bases remaining between them. CDR1 is SQVTM and CDR2 is ANQGSEA in the germline V gene. A library of TCRbeta sequences, prepared with unique molecular identifiers, was generated. TCRdb reanalysed the PCR reads using MiXCR and keeps one entry per CDR3 protein. The sample lists approximately 650,000 distinct CDR3 sequences, approximately 14% occurring once. This clonotype was detected many times.

The chain is built from TRBV29-1 and TRBJ2-1; D call uncertain. The sequencing here drew on PBMCs, taken before TCRalphabeta/CD19-depleted stem cell transplant. This receptor was obtained from a girl aged 2-10 years with congenital amegakaryocytic thrombocytopenia, due to receive a stem cell transplant. CDR3 sequence reads: CSVTRSSNNEQFF. CDR3 DNA sequence: TGCAGCGTGACTCGCTCAAGTAACAATGAGCAGTTCTTC.